The T cell receptor beta chain described here comes from a study of blood T cell repertoires in COVID-19. Overall study: COVID-19 samples collected from the United States, Italy and Spain covered acute and convalescent phases. T cells, B-cell-depleted T cells, or PBMCs provided the cDNA or gDNA that served as material.

In the original analysis: The authors estimated nucleated cell counts from reference gene primer amplification. Clones were read by immunoSEQ multiplex PCR, and TCRdb kept only the in-frame ones, dropping some. V and J calls and clone size follow that table, whereas D and trimming were derived from the DNA. The sample includes about 480,000 clones, 89% seen only once; the top ten take 0.9%. The germline gives CDR1 SEHNR, CDR2 FQNEAQ (reference sequence). V lost 3 bases, J lost 6 bases, and 4 bases stayed unmatched. The CDR3 spans 14 residues. Followed longitudinally, the Seattle patients had been enrolled during active infection.

Sequencing used peripheral blood. The source of this sequence is a man aged 18 to 29 with COVID-19, enrolled during active disease. This chain joins TRBV7-9 and TRBJ2-7; 11 bases agree with TRBD2. CDR3 amino acids: CASSLSLAGGEQYF. CDR3 nucleotide sequence: TGTGCCAGCAGCTTGTCGCTAGCGGGAGGCGAGCAGTACTTC. Combining the CDR3 with reference TRBV7-9 and TRBJ2-7 gives the whole variable domain DTGVSQNPRHKITKRGQNVTFRCDPISEHNRLYWYRQTLGQGPEFLTYFQNEAQLEKSRLLSDRFSAERPKGSFSTLEIQRTEQGDSAMYLCASSLSLAGGEQYFGPGTRLTVT.